These T cell receptor beta chains were read from a single sample in a study of cytomegalovirus exposure and HLA in healthy donors. Generated by immunoSEQ multiplex PCR, the TCRdb table keeps only in-frame clones and is missing some. The sample has 150,000 to 200,000 clones; around 82% are singletons. The sequenced sample was PBMCs. Receptor source: a woman aged 45-65 years in good health and CMV-seropositive. The CDR3 runs from the conserved cysteine through the conserved F or W. A D gene is named only where the DNA matches it firmly. Only some rows state a clone size, as once, few, many or a class for expanded clones.

J gene: TRBJ2-7
D gene: -
V gene: TRBV6-5
clone size: -
CDR3 DNA: TGTGCCAGCAGTTACGGAGGGACAGCCTACGAGCAGTACTTC
CDR3 protein: CASSYGGTAYEQYF

J gene: TRBJ2-2
D gene: -
V gene: TRBV25-1
clone size: -
CDR3 DNA: TGTGCCAGCAGTGAATCAACAGTAAACACCGGGGAGCTGTTTTTT
CDR3 protein: CASSESTVNTGELFF

J gene: TRBJ2-1
D gene: -
V gene: TRBV11-2
clone size: -
CDR3 DNA: TGTGCCAGCAGCGATCCGGCTAGGAATGAGCAGTTCTTC
CDR3 protein: CASSDPARNEQFF

J gene: TRBJ1-5
D gene: TRBD1
V gene: TRBV5-6
clone size: -
CDR3 DNA: TGTGCCAGCCAGCGCAGGGGGGTGGGTCGCAATCAGCCCCAGCATTTT
CDR3 protein: CASQRRGVGRNQPQHF

J gene: TRBJ2-5
D gene: TRBD1
V gene: TRBV9
clone size: -
CDR3 DNA: TGTGCCAGCAGCCCCGACACAGGGGGCCAAGAGACCCAGTACTTC
CDR3 protein: CASSPDTGGQETQYF

J gene: TRBJ1-2
D gene: -
V gene: TRBV2
clone size: -
CDR3 DNA: TGTGCCAGTAAGGCGCGGTTATATGGCTACACCTTC
CDR3 protein: CASKARLYGYTF

J gene: TRBJ2-4
D gene: -
V gene: TRBV5-5
clone size: -
CDR3 DNA: TGTGCCAGCACCCCGTCAGGGTTAGCCAAAAACATTCAGTACTTC
CDR3 protein: CASTPSGLAKNIQYF

J gene: TRBJ2-5
D gene: TRBD1
V gene: TRBV6-1
clone size: -
CDR3 DNA: TGTGCCAGCACCTGGACAGGGGGCCAAGAGACCCAGTACTTC
CDR3 protein: CASTWTGGQETQYF

J gene: TRBJ2-7
D gene: -
V gene: TRBV5-1
clone size: -
CDR3 DNA: TGCGCCAGCAGCTCGGGCCAGGGGAGCGCCTACGAGCAGTACTTC
CDR3 protein: CASSSGQGSAYEQYF

J gene: TRBJ1-5
D gene: TRBD1
V gene: TRBV2
clone size: -
CDR3 DNA: TGTGCCAGCAGTCAGGGACAGTACGGCAATCAGCCCCAGCATTTT
CDR3 protein: CASSQGQYGNQPQHF

J gene: TRBJ2-5
D gene: TRBD1
V gene: TRBV6-1
clone size: -
CDR3 DNA: TGTGCCAGCAGACAGGGGTGGCAAGAGACCCAGTACTTC
CDR3 protein: CASRQGWQETQYF

J gene: TRBJ1-5
D gene: -
V gene: TRBV7-8
clone size: -
CDR3 DNA: TGTGCCAGCAGCCCTTATAGCAATCAGCCCCAGCATTTT
CDR3 protein: CASSPYSNQPQHF

J gene: TRBJ1-1
D gene: TRBD1
V gene: TRBV30
clone size: -
CDR3 DNA: TGTGCCTGGAGCGGACAGGGAGCCACTGAAGCTTTCTTT
CDR3 protein: CAWSGQGATEAFF

J gene: TRBJ2-2
D gene: -
V gene: TRBV9
clone size: -
CDR3 DNA: TGTGCCAGCAGCGTAGCGGGACTGTTGACCGGGGAGCTGTTTTTT
CDR3 protein: CASSVAGLLTGELFF

J gene: TRBJ1-4
D gene: -
V gene: TRBV30
clone size: -
CDR3 DNA: TGTGCCTGGAGTGTAGGGACTTTGGAAAAACTGTTTTTT
CDR3 protein: CAWSVGTLEKLFF

J gene: TRBJ1-5
D gene: -
V gene: TRBV5-1
clone size: few
CDR3 DNA: TGCGCCAGCAGCTTGAGAGGGAATCAGCCCCAGCATTTT
CDR3 protein: CASSLRGNQPQHF

J gene: TRBJ2-1
D gene: -
V gene: TRBV7-3
clone size: -
CDR3 DNA: TGTGCCAGCAGCCCCAGGGGTGGGAATGAGCAGTTCTTC
CDR3 protein: CASSPRGGNEQFF

J gene: TRBJ2-2
D gene: TRBD1
V gene: TRBV27
clone size: -
CDR3 DNA: TGTGCCAGCAGCCCCGGACAGGACCTGAACACCGGGGAGCTGTTTTTT
CDR3 protein: CASSPGQDLNTGELFF

J gene: TRBJ1-1
D gene: TRBD1
V gene: TRBV19
clone size: -
CDR3 DNA: TGTGCCAGTAGTGGACAGGGTACCGGCACTGAAGCTTTCTTT
CDR3 protein: CASSGQGTGTEAFF

J gene: TRBJ1-1
D gene: -
V gene: TRBV7-9
clone size: few
CDR3 DNA: TGTGCCAGCAGCTTAGGGGGCAGCACTGAAGCTTTCTTT
CDR3 protein: CASSLGGSTEAFF

J gene: TRBJ2-3
D gene: -
V gene: TRBV12-2
clone size: -
CDR3 DNA: TGTGCAAGTCGCTTAGCGCGGACTCGCGATTTCACAGATACGCAGTATTTT
CDR3 protein: CASRLARTRDFTDTQYF

J gene: TRBJ1-3
D gene: TRBD1
V gene: TRBV7-9
clone size: -
CDR3 DNA: TGTGCCAGCAGCTCCATACCGGGACAGAAAGCTGGAAACACCATATATTTT
CDR3 protein: CASSSIPGQKAGNTIYF

J gene: TRBJ2-7
D gene: TRBD2
V gene: TRBV5-5
clone size: -
CDR3 DNA: TGTGCCAGCAGCTCCGTGCGGTCGGGGGGAGCGTCCTTCTCCTACGAGCAGTACTTC
CDR3 protein: CASSSVRSGGASFSYEQYF

J gene: TRBJ2-3
D gene: -
V gene: TRBV7-2
clone size: -
CDR3 DNA: TGTGCCAGCAGCTTATCAGGGCAGCGTACAGATACGCAGTATTTT
CDR3 protein: CASSLSGQRTDTQYF

J gene: TRBJ2-7
D gene: -
V gene: TRBV9
clone size: -
CDR3 DNA: TGTGCCAGCAGCGTAGAAGGCAGGGAATCCTACGAGCAGTACTTC
CDR3 protein: CASSVEGRESYEQYF

J gene: TRBJ2-2
D gene: TRBD2
V gene: TRBV5-4
clone size: -
CDR3 DNA: TGTGCCAGCAGCATTGGGACTAGCGAGGGAACCGGGGAGCTGTTTTTT
CDR3 protein: CASSIGTSEGTGELFF

J gene: TRBJ1-2
D gene: -
V gene: TRBV27
clone size: -
CDR3 DNA: TGTGCCAGCAGTTTACAAGGGGATGGCTACACCTTC
CDR3 protein: CASSLQGDGYTF

J gene: TRBJ2-7
D gene: -
V gene: TRBV6-1
clone size: once
CDR3 DNA: TGTGCCAGCAGGACATACGAGCAGTACTTC
CDR3 protein: CASRTYEQYF

J gene: TRBJ2-5
D gene: TRBD1
V gene: TRBV27
clone size: few
CDR3 DNA: TGTGCCAGCAGTGAGATACCGGGACAGGCAAAATCGGAGACCCAGTACTTC
CDR3 protein: CASSEIPGQAKSETQYF

J gene: TRBJ2-3
D gene: -
V gene: TRBV5-1
clone size: -
CDR3 DNA: TGCGCCAGCACCGAGGAGGGGGCTTTCCCCACAGATACGCAGTATTTT
CDR3 protein: CASTEEGAFPTDTQYF

J gene: TRBJ2-1
D gene: TRBD1
V gene: TRBV7-3
clone size: -
CDR3 DNA: TGTGCCAGCAGCTTGGGACAGGGGTTGGAAAATGAGCAGTTCTTC
CDR3 protein: CASSLGQGLENEQFF

J gene: TRBJ1-3
D gene: -
V gene: TRBV7-6
clone size: -
CDR3 DNA: TGTGCCAGCAGCTTAGGGGGCTTTTCCTCTGGAAACACCATATATTTT
CDR3 protein: CASSLGGFSSGNTIYF

J gene: TRBJ2-5
D gene: -
V gene: TRBV11-2
clone size: few
CDR3 DNA: TGTGCCAGCAGCTTAGTACAGGGAGGGGTGGAGACCCAGTACTTC
CDR3 protein: CASSLVQGGVETQYF

J gene: TRBJ1-1
D gene: TRBD1
V gene: TRBV29-1
clone size: many
CDR3 DNA: TGCAGCGGGGGACAGGGCAACGGGGCTGAAGCTTTCTTT
CDR3 protein: CSGGQGNGAEAFF

J gene: TRBJ2-3
D gene: -
V gene: TRBV19
clone size: -
CDR3 DNA: TGTGCCAGTAGTATCTCTTCAGGGGAAGGCACAGATACGCAGTATTTT
CDR3 protein: CASSISSGEGTDTQYF

J gene: TRBJ2-5
D gene: -
V gene: TRBV2
clone size: -
CDR3 DNA: TGTGCCAGCAGTGCTCTACGGGAGACCCAGTACTTC
CDR3 protein: CASSALRETQYF

J gene: TRBJ2-5
D gene: TRBD1
V gene: TRBV5-6
clone size: -
CDR3 DNA: TGTGCCAGCAGTCCGGGACAGGGGACAAGAGACCGGTACTTC
CDR3 protein: CASSPGQGTRDRYF

J gene: TRBJ1-2
D gene: -
V gene: TRBV12-5
clone size: few
CDR3 DNA: TGTGCTAGTGGTTCGAGACAGAACTTCTATGGCTACACCTTC
CDR3 protein: CASGSRQNFYGYTF

J gene: TRBJ1-2
D gene: -
V gene: TRBV2
clone size: -
CDR3 DNA: TGTGCCAGCAGTGAGGGGCCCAGGGTGGGGGGCTACACCTTC
CDR3 protein: CASSEGPRVGGYTF

J gene: TRBJ1-1
D gene: -
V gene: TRBV21-1
clone size: -
CDR3 DNA: TGTGCCAGCAGCAAAGCCCCCCCAGGGGTGAACACTGAAGCTTTCTTT
CDR3 protein: CASSKAPPGVNTEAFF

J gene: TRBJ2-1
D gene: -
V gene: TRBV5-4
clone size: -
CDR3 DNA: TGTGCCAGCAGCTTGGTAGGGGCGGGGGCCTCCTACAATGAGCAGTTCTTC
CDR3 protein: CASSLVGAGASYNEQFF

J gene: TRBJ2-3
D gene: -
V gene: TRBV27
clone size: once
CDR3 DNA: TGTGCCAGCAGTTTAGAGGGCAGGGGTACGCAGTATTTT
CDR3 protein: CASSLEGRGTQYF